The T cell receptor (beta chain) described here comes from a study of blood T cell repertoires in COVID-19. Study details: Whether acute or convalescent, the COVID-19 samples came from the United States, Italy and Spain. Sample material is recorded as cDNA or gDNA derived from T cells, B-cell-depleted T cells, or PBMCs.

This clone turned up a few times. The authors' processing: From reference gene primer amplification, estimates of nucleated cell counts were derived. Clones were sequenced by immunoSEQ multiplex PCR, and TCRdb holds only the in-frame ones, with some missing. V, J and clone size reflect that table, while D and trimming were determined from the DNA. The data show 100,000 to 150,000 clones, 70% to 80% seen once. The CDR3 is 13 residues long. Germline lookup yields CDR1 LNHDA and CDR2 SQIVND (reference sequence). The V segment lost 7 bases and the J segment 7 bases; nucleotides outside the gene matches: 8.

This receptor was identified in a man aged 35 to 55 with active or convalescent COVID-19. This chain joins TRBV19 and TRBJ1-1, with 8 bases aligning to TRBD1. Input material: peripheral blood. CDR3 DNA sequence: TGTGCCAGTAAGCAGAAGGACAGGGATGAAGCTTTCTTT. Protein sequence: CASKQKDRDEAFF.